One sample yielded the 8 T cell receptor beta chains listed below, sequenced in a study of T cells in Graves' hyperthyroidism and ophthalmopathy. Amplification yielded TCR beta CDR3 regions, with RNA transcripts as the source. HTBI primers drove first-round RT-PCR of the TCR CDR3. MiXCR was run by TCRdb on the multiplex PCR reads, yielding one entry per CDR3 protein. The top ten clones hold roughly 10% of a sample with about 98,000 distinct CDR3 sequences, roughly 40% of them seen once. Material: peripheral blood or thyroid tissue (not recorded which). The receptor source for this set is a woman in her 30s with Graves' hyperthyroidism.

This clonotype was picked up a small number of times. As DNA, the CDR3 is TGTGCCAGCAGTTTCGAGGGTTATAGCAATCAGCCCCAGTACTTC. Its translation: CASSFEGYSNQPQYF. The chain couples TRBV12-3 or TRBV12-4 to TRBJ2-5, with TRBD2 as a possible D gene (5 bases). The CDR3 is 15 amino acids. Trimming stripped 3 bases from V and 9 bases from J, with 20 bases between.

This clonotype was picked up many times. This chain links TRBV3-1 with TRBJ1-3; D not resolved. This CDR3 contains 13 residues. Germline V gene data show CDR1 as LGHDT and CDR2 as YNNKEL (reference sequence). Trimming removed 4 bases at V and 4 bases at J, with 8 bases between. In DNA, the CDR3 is TGTGCCAGCAGCCGTATCTTAGGAAACACCATATATTTT. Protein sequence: CASSRILGNTIYF.

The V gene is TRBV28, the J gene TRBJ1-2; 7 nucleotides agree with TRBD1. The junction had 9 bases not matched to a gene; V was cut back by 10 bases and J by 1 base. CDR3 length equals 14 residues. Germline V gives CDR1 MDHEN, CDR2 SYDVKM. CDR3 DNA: TGTGCCACCCAAGCGGGGACAGTTAACTATGGCTACACCTTC. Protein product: CATQAGTVNYGYTF.

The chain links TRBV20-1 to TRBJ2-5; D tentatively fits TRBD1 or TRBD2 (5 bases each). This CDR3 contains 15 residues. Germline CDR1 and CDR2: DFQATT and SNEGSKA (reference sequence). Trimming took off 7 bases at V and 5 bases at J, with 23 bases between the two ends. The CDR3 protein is CSVAQRGSQRETQYF. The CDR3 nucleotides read TGCAGTGTGGCCCAGAGGGGCAGCCAACGGGAGACCCAGTACTTC.

In nucleotides, the CDR3 is TGTGCCAGCAGTGTTAGTACTGAAGCTTTCTTT. Protein product: CASSVSTEAFF. V and J are TRBV25-1 and TRBJ1-1; D is ambiguous. Trimming stripped 4 bases from V and 5 bases from J, with 5 bases between. Germline V gene data show CDR1 as MGHDK and CDR2 as SYGVNS. The CDR3 is made up of 11 amino acids. Based on the CDR3 plus reference TRBV25-1 and TRBJ1-1, the full variable domain is EADIYQTPRYLVIGTGKKITLECSQTMGHDKMYWYQQDPGMELHLIHYSYGVNSTEKGDLSSESTVSRIRTEHFPLTLESARPSHTSQYLCASSVSTEAFFGQGTRLTVV.

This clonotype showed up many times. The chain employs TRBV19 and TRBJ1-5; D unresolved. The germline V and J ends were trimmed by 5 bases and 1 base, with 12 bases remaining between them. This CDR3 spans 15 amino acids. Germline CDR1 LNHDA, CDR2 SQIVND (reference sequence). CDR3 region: CASSGPSRSNQPQHF. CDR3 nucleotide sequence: TGTGCCAGTAGTGGCCCTAGTAGAAGCAATCAGCCCCAGCATTTT. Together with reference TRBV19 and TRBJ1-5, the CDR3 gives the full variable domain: DGGITQSPKYLFRKEGQNVTLSCEQNLNHDAMYWYRQDPGQGLRLIYYSQIVNDFQKGDIAEGYSVSREKKESFPLTVTSAQKNPTAFYLCASSGPSRSNQPQHFGDGTRLSIL.

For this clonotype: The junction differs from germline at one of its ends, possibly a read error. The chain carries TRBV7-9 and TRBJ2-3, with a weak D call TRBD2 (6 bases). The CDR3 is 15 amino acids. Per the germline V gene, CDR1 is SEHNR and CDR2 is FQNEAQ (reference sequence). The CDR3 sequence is CAGSSQRVRADTQYF. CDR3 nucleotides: TGTGCCGGCAGCTCCCAGCGGGTTAGGGCAGATACGCAGTATTTT.

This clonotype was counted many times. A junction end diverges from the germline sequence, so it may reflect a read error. Here the CDR3 DNA reads TGTGCTAGCAGTCTCTGGCAGGGGGAAGAGACCCAGTACTTC. Protein sequence: CASSLWQGEETQYF. The chain is built from TRBV7-7 and TRBJ2-5; 7 positions match TRBD1. The CDR3 runs to 14 residues. Germline V gene data show CDR1 as SSHAT and CDR2 as FNYEAQ (reference sequence).